The clone carrying this T cell receptor beta chain was seen only a few times. The data belong to a study of blood T cell repertoires in COVID-19. Across the whole study: T cells, B-cell-depleted T cells, or PBMCs supplied cDNA or gDNA.

TCRdb keeps only in-frame clones here, not all; method: immunoSEQ multiplex PCR. The sample carries roughly 230,000 clones, 89% recorded once. Germline V gene data show CDR1 as WNHNN and CDR2 as SYGVQD (reference sequence). Trimming took 6 bases from V and 0 from J, leaving 9 bases between them. The CDR3 has 14 residues. The V gene is TRBV10-1, the J gene TRBJ1-3, with D unresolved. Sequencing was done on a sample of peripheral blood. The sequence was obtained from a woman in her thirties or forties who had recovered from COVID-19. CDR3 loop: CASSSGSSGNTIYF. The CDR3, as DNA: TGCGCCAGCAGCTCAGGAAGCTCTGGAAACACCATATATTTT.